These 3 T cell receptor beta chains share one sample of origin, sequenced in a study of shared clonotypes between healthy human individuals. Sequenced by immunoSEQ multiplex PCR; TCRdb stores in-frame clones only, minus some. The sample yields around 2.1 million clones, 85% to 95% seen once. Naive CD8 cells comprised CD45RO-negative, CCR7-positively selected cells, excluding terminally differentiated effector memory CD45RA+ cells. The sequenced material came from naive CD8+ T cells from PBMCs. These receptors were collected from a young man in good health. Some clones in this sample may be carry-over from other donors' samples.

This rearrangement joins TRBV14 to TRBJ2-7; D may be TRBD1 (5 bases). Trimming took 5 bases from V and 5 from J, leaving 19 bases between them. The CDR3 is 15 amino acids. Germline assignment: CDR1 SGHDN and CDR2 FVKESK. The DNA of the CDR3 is TGTGCCAGCAGCAAACAAGGGGTTGCAGTCCACGAGCAGTACTTC. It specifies CASSKQGVAVHEQYF.

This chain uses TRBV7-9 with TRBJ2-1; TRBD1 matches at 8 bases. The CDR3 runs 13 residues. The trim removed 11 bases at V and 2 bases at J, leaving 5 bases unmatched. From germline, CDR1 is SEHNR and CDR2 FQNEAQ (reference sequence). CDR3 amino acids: CALPGQAYNEQFF. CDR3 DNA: TGTGCCCTCCCGGGACAGGCCTACAATGAGCAGTTCTTC. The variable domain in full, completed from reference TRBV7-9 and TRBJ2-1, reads DTGVSQNPRHKITKRGQNVTFRCDPISEHNRLYWYRQTLGQGPEFLTYFQNEAQLEKSRLLSDRFSAERPKGSFSTLEIQRTEQGDSAMYLCALPGQAYNEQFFGPGTRLTVL.

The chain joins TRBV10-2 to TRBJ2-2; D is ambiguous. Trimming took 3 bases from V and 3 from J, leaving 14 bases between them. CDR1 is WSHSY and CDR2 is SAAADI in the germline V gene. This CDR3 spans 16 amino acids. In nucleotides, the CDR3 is TGCGCCAGCAGTGAAAGGACGTTCGGCCACACCGGGGAGCTGTTTTTT. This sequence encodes CASSERTFGHTGELFF.